Listed below are T cell receptor beta chains from one sample, sequenced in a study of T-cell reconstitution after alpha-beta-depleted transplantation in children. TCRdb re-analysed the PCR reads in MiXCR, keeping a single row per CDR3 protein. The table has roughly 420,000 distinct CDR3 sequences, around 16% seen once. This specimen was PBMCs, mostly from graft donor cells, taken 360 days after TCRalphabeta/CD19-depleted stem cell transplant. All receptors derive from a boy younger than two who had a stem cell transplant for Wiskott-Aldrich syndrome, so the T cells may come from the graft donor. Both conserved end residues are part of each CDR3. D genes are given only for firm matches. Clone size is given for some rows only: seen once, a few or many times, or a class if the clone is expanded.

v_gene	d_gene	j_gene	abundance	CDR3nt	CDR3aa
TRBV10-3	TRBD1	TRBJ2-5	few	TGTGCCATCAAAGAGACAGGGCAAGAGACCCAGTACTTC	CAIKETGQETQYF
TRBV13	.	TRBJ1-6	few	TGTGCCAGCAGCTTATTAAAAACAGGGCGGTCACCCCTCCACTTT	CASSLLKTGRSPLHF
TRBV12-3/TRBV12-4	TRBD2	TRBJ2-7	few	TGTGCCAGCACTCGGAGGTCTAGCGGGAGAAACGAGCAGTACTTC	CASTRRSSGRNEQYF
TRBV10-3	.	TRBJ2-5	.	TGTGCCATCAGTGAGTCGCAGAAAGGGAAAGAGACCCAGTACTTC	CAISESQKGKETQYF
TRBV6-1	.	TRBJ2-2	few	TGTGCCAGCAGTAGGGACCGGTACACCGGGGAGCTGTTTTTT	CASSRDRYTGELFF
TRBV11-2	.	TRBJ2-1	few	TGTGCCAGCAGAACAAGGGGCATGGGGGTCTATGAGCAGTTCTTC	CASRTRGMGVYEQFF
TRBV7-7	.	TRBJ2-7	.	TGTGCCAGCAGCTTAGAAGCGGGCAGGGGGTACGAGCAGTACTTC	CASSLEAGRGYEQYF
TRBV20-1	.	TRBJ2-7	many	TGCAGTGCCGAGAGCGGAACTTCCTACGAGCAGTACTTC	CSAESGTSYEQYF
TRBV4-3	TRBD2	TRBJ2-1	.	TGCGCCAGCAGCCAAGTTAAAGCGGGAAGACATGGTGAGCAGTTCTTC	CASSQVKAGRHGEQFF
TRBV24-1	TRBD2	TRBJ2-3	many	TGTGCCACCAGTCGCACTAGCGGGCCCCCCGATACGCAGTATTTT	CATSRTSGPPDTQYF
TRBV4-1	.	TRBJ2-3	.	TGCGCCAGCAGCCAAGTGAAACTTGGGACAGATACGCAGTATTTT	CASSQVKLGTDTQYF
TRBV12-2	.	TRBJ2-7	.	TGTGCAAGTCGCTTAGTGGGTATCACTAGCGGTCCTTGTGAGCAGTACTTC	CASRLVGITSGPCEQYF
TRBV7-9	.	TRBJ2-2	few	TGTGCCGCAACGCGTTACACCGGGGAGCTGTTTTTT	CAATRYTGELFF
TRBV25-1	.	TRBJ1-1	.	TGTGCCAGCAAGCGATCACCGAAGGAAGCTTTCTTT	CASKRSPKEAFF
TRBV5-1	.	TRBJ2-5	.	TGCGCCAGCAGCTTGGTGATTCAAGAGACCCAGTACTTC	CASSLVIQETQYF
TRBV4-2	.	TRBJ2-4	few	TGTGCCAGCAGCCAAGATACGGTGGCGGTAAACATTCAGTACTTC	CASSQDTVAVNIQYF
TRBV29-1	.	TRBJ2-4	.	TGCAGCGTTGGAATAGGGGGGGCCAAAAACATTCAGTACTTC	CSVGIGGAKNIQYF
TRBV20-1	TRBD1	TRBJ2-4	.	TGCAGTGCTAGAGATTGGGTACCAGGGGGCATATTTGACATTCAGTACTTC	CSARDWVPGGIFDIQYF
TRBV7-9	.	TRBJ2-5	few	TGTGCCAGCACCCCCCAAGAAAGAGAGACCCAGTACTTC	CASTPQERETQYF
TRBV5-6	.	TRBJ2-4	.	TGTGCCAGCAGCTTGCTGGGGGTAGGGAACATTCAGTACTTC	CASSLLGVGNIQYF
TRBV12-3/TRBV12-4	TRBD2	TRBJ2-5	.	TGTGCCAGCAGTTTTACGGCTAGCGGACAAGAGACCCAGTACTTC	CASSFTASGQETQYF
TRBV6-2/TRBV6-3	TRBD2	TRBJ2-7	.	TGTGCCAGCAGTTACCCCCTCAGCGGGAGTTTTCCCTACGAGCAGTACTTC	CASSYPLSGSFPYEQYF
TRBV7-8	.	TRBJ2-5	.	TGTGCCAGCAGCTTACGATATCGGACAAGAACCCAAGAGACCCAGTACTTC	CASSLRYRTRTQETQYF
TRBV6-1	.	TRBJ2-3	few	TGTGCCAGCGGAGGACAGTTCACAGATACGCAGTATTTT	CASGGQFTDTQYF
TRBV5-5	TRBD2	TRBJ2-2	.	TGTGCCAGCAGCCGGACTAGCGGGGGAGGCGGGGAGCTGTTTTTT	CASSRTSGGGGELFF
TRBV30	.	TRBJ2-7	.	TGTGCCTGGACACAGAAAAGGGAAAGAAACTACGAGCAGTACTTC	CAWTQKRERNYEQYF
TRBV19	.	TRBJ2-7	few	TGTGCCAGTAGTATACGAGGACCGCCTTCCTACGAGCAGTACTTC	CASSIRGPPSYEQYF
TRBV5-1	TRBD1	TRBJ2-1	.	TGCGCCAGCAGCTTGGCCGGGACAGGGTACAATGAGCAGTTCTTC	CASSLAGTGYNEQFF